Given below is one T cell receptor beta chain in context. The source of the sample is a study of blood T cell repertoires in COVID-19. Overall study: There were acute and convalescent COVID-19 samples, and they came from the United States, Italy and Spain.

Per the original data handling: Amplification from reference gene primers served as the basis for estimated nucleated cell counts. Here immunoSEQ multiplex PCR was the method, and the copy in TCRdb shows in-frame clones only, minus some. V, J and clone size are those of that table, while D and trimming were read from the DNA. This sample carries around 150,000 clones, roughly 93% of them seen once, and the ten largest clones take about 5%. CDR1 is SNHLY, CDR2 FYNNEI, per germline. The V gene end was trimmed by 5 bases and the J gene end by 6 bases; junction bases not matched to a gene: 11. The CDR3 has 16 residues.

The sequenced sample consisted of peripheral blood. The genes are TRBV2 and TRBJ2-3; 10 nucleotides line up with TRBD2. This clonotype originated in a woman between 50 and 59 years old with acute or convalescent COVID-19. In DNA form, the CDR3 reads TGTGCCAGCAGTAAGGAGCTAGCGGGGGCCGGGGATACGCAGTATTTT. It is translated as CASSKELAGAGDTQYF. Supplemented by reference TRBV2 and TRBJ2-3, the full variable domain reads EPEVTQTPSHQVTQMGQEVILRCVPISNHLYFYWYRQILGQKVEFLVSFYNNEISEKSEIFDDQFSVERPDGSNFTLKIRSTKLEDSAMYFCASSKELAGAGDTQYFGPGTRLTVL.